This is a list of T cell receptor beta chains from one sample in a study of identical twins. TCRdb used MiXCR to reprocess the 5' RACE reads, holding one entry per CDR3 protein. The sample lists under 800,000 distinct CDR3 sequences, 20% to 25% seen once, with 4% to 5.5% in the top ten. The same sample was also used in a study of T cells expressing NK-cell markers.

Sequenced input: PBMCs. Source of these receptors: a woman aged 18-29 years in good health. CDR3s include the opening cysteine and the closing phenylalanine or tryptophan. The D gene is left open where the match is weak. The size of a clone is reported for some rows only, either as once, few or many, or as a class for expanded clones.

d_call	cdr3_length	clone_size	v_call	j_call	cdr3_aa	cdr3_nt
TRBD1	15	.	TRBV7-8	TRBJ2-2	CASTQRQGVTGELFF	TGTGCCAGCACCCAGAGGCAGGGGGTCACCGGGGAGCTGTTTTTT
.	15	many	TRBV7-9	TRBJ1-4	CASSAKPGINEKLFF	TGTGCCAGCAGCGCCAAACCGGGGATTAATGAAAAACTGTTTTTT
.	15	.	TRBV12-3/TRBV12-4	TRBJ2-2	CASRLRAGSAGELFF	TGTGCCAGCAGGCTACGGGCAGGCTCAGCCGGGGAGCTGTTTTTT
TRBD2	16	.	TRBV4-3	TRBJ2-3	CASSQDGREGVDTQYF	TGCGCCAGCAGCCAAGACGGGCGGGAGGGGGTGGATACGCAGTATTTT
TRBD2	16	.	TRBV20-1	TRBJ2-5	CSARGLRRGGKETQYF	TGCAGTGCTAGAGGTTTAAGGCGGGGGGGTAAAGAGACCCAGTACTTC
.	14	.	TRBV12-3/TRBV12-4	TRBJ2-1	CASSFTGAYNEQFF	TGTGCCAGCAGTTTTACGGGAGCCTACAATGAGCAGTTCTTC
TRBD2	10	many	TRBV2	TRBJ2-5	CASGGGSQYF	TGTGCCAGCGGGGGGGGGTCTCAGTACTTC
TRBD2	16	few	TRBV20-1	TRBJ2-3	CSARGLAGVATDTQYF	TGCAGTGCTAGAGGGCTAGCGGGAGTCGCCACAGATACGCAGTATTTT
.	13	few	TRBV9	TRBJ2-2	CASSVGAPGELFF	TGTGCCAGCAGCGTAGGGGCACCCGGGGAGCTGTTTTTT
.	12	few	TRBV7-2	TRBJ2-2	CASSFWIGELFF	TGTGCCAGCAGCTTTTGGATCGGGGAGCTGTTTTTT
.	16	many	TRBV12-3/TRBV12-4	TRBJ1-6	CASSDGYRSYNSPLHF	TGTGCCAGCAGCGACGGATACCGCTCCTATAATTCACCCCTCCACTTT
.	17	few	TRBV9	TRBJ2-3	CASSSSPSGLATDTQYF	TGTGCCAGCAGCAGTAGCCCAAGCGGGTTGGCTACAGATACGCAGTATTTT
TRBD2	17	few	TRBV12-5	TRBJ2-2	CASGFSGLADLTGELFF	TGTGCTAGTGGTTTTTCCGGACTAGCGGATCTAACCGGGGAGCTGTTTTTT
.	14	few	TRBV7-9	TRBJ1-6	CASSRGLTADVLHF	TGTGCCAGCAGCCGTGGGCTGACGGCGGATGTCCTCCACTTT
.	14	few	TRBV6-1	TRBJ2-6	CASSEGDGANVLTF	TGTGCCAGCAGTGAAGGAGACGGGGCCAACGTCCTGACTTTC
TRBD1	17	.	TRBV19	TRBJ1-5	CASSTTWDRGINQPQHF	TGTGCCAGTAGTACGACCTGGGACAGGGGAATTAATCAGCCCCAGCATTTT
TRBD1	14	few	TRBV6-1	TRBJ1-3	CASSRGGGLDTIYF	TGTGCCAGCAGTCGAGGGGGCGGGCTGGACACCATATATTTT
TRBD1	14	.	TRBV24-1	TRBJ2-3	CATSDVGTADTQYF	TGTGCCACCAGTGATGTCGGGACAGCCGATACGCAGTATTTT
.	14	few	TRBV5-6	TRBJ2-5	CASSFRPRQETQYF	TGTGCCAGCAGCTTCCGACCCCGCCAAGAGACCCAGTACTTC
.	11	many	TRBV4-1	TRBJ2-1	CASSRSNEQFF	TGCGCCAGCAGCCGAAGCAATGAGCAGTTCTTC